This entry lists 22 T cell receptor beta chains sequenced from one sample in a study of blood T cell repertoires in COVID-19. The data were produced by immunoSEQ multiplex PCR, yet TCRdb's version contains in-frame clones alone and is incomplete. The sample holds 440,000 or so clones, about nine tenths seen once. Sequencing was carried out using peripheral blood. These receptors were taken from a woman between 40 and 55 years old with COVID-19, enrolled during active disease.

This clone was recorded once. The chain couples TRBV5-1 to TRBJ2-1; the D gene is possibly TRBD1 (6 bases). V lost 2 bases and J lost 0, with 12 bases in between. This CDR3 has 16 residues. Per the germline V gene, CDR1 is SGHRS and CDR2 is YFSETQ. The CDR3 is CASSFLQGSSYNEQFF. In DNA form, the CDR3 reads TGCGCCAGCAGCTTCCTACAGGGAAGCTCCTACAATGAGCAGTTCTTC.

The table lists this clone with a count of one. V usage is TRBV28 and J usage is TRBJ1-4; D perhaps matches TRBD1 (6 bases). Germline V CDR1 and CDR2: MDHEN, SYDVKM. The V gene lost 2 bases and the J gene lost 2 bases, with 12 bases spanning the gap. The CDR3 consists of 16 residues. Here the CDR3 reads CASSLEGGRTNEKLFF. The CDR3 DNA is TGTGCCAGCAGTTTAGAAGGGGGTCGCACTAATGAAAAACTGTTTTTT.

The chain combines TRBV6-5 with TRBJ2-7; D is possibly TRBD2 (6 bases). Germline V gene data show CDR1 as MNHEY and CDR2 as SVGAGI. Trimming stripped 5 bases from V and 2 bases from J, with 13 bases between. The CDR3 length is 14 residues. The CDR3 bases are TGTGCCAGCAGTCTCCGGGGAGGCCCCTACGAGCAGTACTTC. Residues: CASSLRGGPYEQYF.

A single count supports this clone. The genes are TRBV28 and TRBJ2-7, with a weak D call TRBD2 (6 bases). V lost 7 bases and J lost 2, with 12 bases in between. Germline lookup yields CDR1 MDHEN and CDR2 SYDVKM. This CDR3 is built from 13 residues. The DNA for the CDR3 is TGTGCCAGCACCGGAGGGGTCACCTACGAGCAGTACTTC. It codes for CASTGGVTYEQYF.

A few counts support this clone. The V and J genes are TRBV4-1 and TRBJ1-6, with a tentative D call TRBD1 (5 bases). CDR1 MGHRA and CDR2 YSYEKL come from the germline V gene. This CDR3 contains 17 residues. V lost 0 bases and J lost 2, with 11 bases in between. CDR3 nucleotide sequence: TGCGCCAGCAGCCAAGATCCGGCAGGGACCTATAATTCACCCCTCCACTTT. Translated, it gives CASSQDPAGTYNSPLHF.

The rearrangement links TRBV7-8 to TRBJ2-7; 7 bases fit TRBD1. From germline, CDR1 is SGHVS and CDR2 FQNEAQ. The CDR3 length is 15 residues. Germline trimming cut 2 bases from V and 0 bases from J; bases unmatched to any gene: 4. DNA for the CDR3: TGTGCCAGCAGCTTAACCCGGGACAGCTCCTACGAGCAGTACTTC. This translates into CASSLTRDSSYEQYF.

The chain links TRBV6-6 to TRBJ1-1, with D possibly matching TRBD1 (5 bases). Between the trimmed V and J ends, which lost 4 bases and 5 bases, there was a span of 17 bases. This CDR3 spans 15 amino acids. The germline V gene has CDR1 MNHNY and CDR2 SVGAGI (reference sequence). The CDR3 nucleotides are TGTGCCAGCAGTTTTGCGCAAAGGGGCTCAACTGAAGCTTTCTTT. This gives the protein CASSFAQRGSTEAFF.

This clone came up once. J is TRBJ1-2 and V is TRBV9; TRBD1 matches at 8 bases. The CDR3 totals 14 residues. Germline CDR1 and CDR2: SGDLS and YYNGEE. The V gene end was trimmed by 3 bases and the J gene end by 2 bases; junction bases not matched to a gene: 3. Written as DNA, the CDR3 is TGTGCCAGCAGCGCGGACAGGGTGAACTATGGCTACACCTTC. Translation: CASSADRVNYGYTF.

The CDR3 sequence is CASSYDRGLGTDTQYF. For the CDR3, the DNA is TGTGCCAGCAGTTACGATCGGGGACTCGGCACAGATACGCAGTATTTT. J is TRBJ2-3 and V is TRBV6-2 or TRBV6-3; possible D gene TRBD2, 6 bases. The CDR3 covers 16 residues. Germline CDR1 and CDR2: MNHEY and SVGEGT. Trimming pared 2 bases from V and 1 base from J, leaving 13 bases between.

This clone showed up just a few times. V gene TRBV2 combines with J gene TRBJ2-7, with a weak D call TRBD1 (5 bases). Germline V gene data show CDR1 as SNHLY and CDR2 as FYNNEI. CDR3 length equals 11 residues. Trimming left V 8 bases short and J 8 bases short, with 13 bases between. The CDR3 coding sequence is TGTGCCAGCGGTAACAGGACGAAGCAGTACTTC. Translation gives CASGNRTKQYF.

V is TRBV19 and J is TRBJ2-7; 10 bases fit TRBD2. The CDR3 totals 16 residues. Trimming removed 4 bases from V and 6 bases from J; junction bases left unmatched: 12. Per germline, CDR1 LNHDA and CDR2 SQIVND (reference sequence). As DNA, the CDR3 is TGTGCCAGTAGTAAAATCCGGACTAGCGGTTATTCCGAGCAGTACTTC. Translated: CASSKIRTSGYSEQYF. Drawing the rest from reference TRBV19 and TRBJ2-7, the complete variable domain is DGGITQSPKYLFRKEGQNVTLSCEQNLNHDAMYWYRQDPGQGLRLIYYSQIVNDFQKGDIAEGYSVSREKKESFPLTVTSAQKNPTAFYLCASSKIRTSGYSEQYFGPGTRLTVT.

The chain recombines TRBV7-8 with TRBJ1-5; 9 bases are a match to TRBD1. The CDR3 covers 20 residues. Per the germline V gene, CDR1 is SGHVS and CDR2 is FQNEAQ. V lost 5 bases to trimming and J lost 1 base; unmatched junction nucleotides: 18. The CDR3 sequence is CASSPLQGTGMPWSNQPQHF. DNA of the CDR3: TGTGCCAGCAGCCCCCTCCAGGGGACAGGGATGCCCTGGAGCAATCAGCCCCAGCATTTT.

This chain joins TRBV7-9 and TRBJ1-1; 11 bases align to TRBD1. The CDR3 is 16 amino acids. Germline V gene lookup returns CDR1 SEHNR and CDR2 FQNEAQ (reference sequence). V lost 5 bases to trimming and J lost 4 bases; unmatched junction nucleotides: 9. The CDR3 region has the DNA TGTGCCAGCAGCGGCTGGACAGGGGGCGCCCGCACTGAAGCTTTCTTT. Residues: CASSGWTGGARTEAFF.

This sequence joins TRBV6-6 and TRBJ2-1; 8 nucleotides line up with TRBD1. V lost 6 bases and J lost 9; bases outside the gene matches: 7. Per the germline V gene, CDR1 is MNHNY and CDR2 is SVGAGI (reference sequence). The CDR3 covers 13 residues. CDR3 DNA: TGTGCCAGCAGCCCGACAGGGGTCCCTGAGCAGTTCTTC. This codes for CASSPTGVPEQFF.

As for this clone: Other DNA variants within this sample encode the same CDR3. The genes are TRBV5-1 and TRBJ2-5, with D perhaps matching TRBD1 (5 bases). The germline gives CDR1 SGHRS, CDR2 YFSETQ. The CDR3 runs to 13 residues. V shed 0 bases and J shed 2 bases, with 5 bases lying between them. CDR3 bases: TGCGCCAGCAGCTTGGGACAGCAAGAGACCCAGTACTTC. The encoded protein is CASSLGQQETQYF.

The CDR3 region has the DNA TGTGCCAGTAGTATAGCACTAGCGATAGAGACAGATACGCAGTATTTT. Residues: CASSIALAIETDTQYF. The chain links TRBV19 to TRBJ2-3; TRBD2 matches 7 bases. The CDR3 runs to 16 residues. Looked up from germline, CDR1 is LNHDA and CDR2 is SQIVND (reference sequence). V lost 1 base and J lost 3; bases outside the gene matches: 7.

This clone appeared a few times. The chain is built from TRBV6-2 or TRBV6-3 and TRBJ2-1; D possibly corresponds to TRBD2 (6 bases). Germline lookup yields CDR1 MNHEY and CDR2 SVGEGT. V gave up 2 bases and J gave up 9 bases, with 11 bases separating them. The CDR3 has 13 amino acids. CDR3 amino acids: CASSYRGGSEQFF. The CDR3 DNA reads as TGTGCCAGCAGTTACCGCGGAGGGAGTGAGCAGTTCTTC.

The V gene is TRBV7-8, the J gene TRBJ2-4; 9 bases map to TRBD1. CDR1 is SGHVS and CDR2 is FQNEAQ in the germline V gene. V was clipped by 1 base and J by 0 bases; unmatched bases: 13. The length of the CDR3 is 20 residues. CDR3 amino acids: CASSLVPQQGAYEAKNIQYF. The CDR3 region has the DNA TGTGCCAGCAGCTTAGTTCCCCAACAGGGGGCCTATGAAGCCAAAAACATTCAGTACTTC.

This CDR3 is CASRPGSYNEQFF. DNA for the CDR3: TGTGCCAGCAGACCCGGGAGCTACAATGAGCAGTTCTTC. This sequence joins TRBV7-2 and TRBJ2-1; a possible D gene is TRBD2 (6 bases). V was clipped by 6 bases and J by 3 bases, with 9 bases between them. The germline gives CDR1 SGHTA, CDR2 FQGNSA. The CDR3 consists of 13 residues.

The V call is TRBV7-6, the J call TRBJ2-7, with D perhaps matching TRBD2 (6 bases). Germline loops: CDR1 SGHVS, CDR2 FNYEAQ. This CDR3 comprises 16 residues. V was pared by 3 bases and J by 4 bases, with 19 bases between. CDR3 amino acids: CASSFSQPGEAYEQYF. The CDR3 nucleotides read TGTGCCAGCAGCTTTTCCCAGCCCGGGGAGGCGTACGAGCAGTACTTC.

The V gene is TRBV5-1, the J gene TRBJ2-7; 8 bases match TRBD2. This CDR3 comprises 16 residues. Trimming at V came to 4 bases and at J to 0 bases, leaving 9 bases not matched to a gene. From germline, CDR1 is SGHRS and CDR2 YFSETQ. The CDR3 loop is CASSHPWAGGSYEQYF. In DNA form, the CDR3 reads TGCGCCAGCAGCCACCCTTGGGCGGGAGGCTCCTACGAGCAGTACTTC.

V is TRBV5-1 and J is TRBJ1-1; the D gene is possibly TRBD1 (6 bases). The CDR3 totals 15 residues. V lost 0 bases and J 0 bases, leaving 9 bases between the germline ends. Germline V gene data show CDR1 as SGHRS and CDR2 as YFSETQ. CDR3: CASSLVGGLNTEAFF. CDR3 in DNA: TGCGCCAGCAGCTTGGTCGGGGGGCTGAACACTGAAGCTTTCTTT.